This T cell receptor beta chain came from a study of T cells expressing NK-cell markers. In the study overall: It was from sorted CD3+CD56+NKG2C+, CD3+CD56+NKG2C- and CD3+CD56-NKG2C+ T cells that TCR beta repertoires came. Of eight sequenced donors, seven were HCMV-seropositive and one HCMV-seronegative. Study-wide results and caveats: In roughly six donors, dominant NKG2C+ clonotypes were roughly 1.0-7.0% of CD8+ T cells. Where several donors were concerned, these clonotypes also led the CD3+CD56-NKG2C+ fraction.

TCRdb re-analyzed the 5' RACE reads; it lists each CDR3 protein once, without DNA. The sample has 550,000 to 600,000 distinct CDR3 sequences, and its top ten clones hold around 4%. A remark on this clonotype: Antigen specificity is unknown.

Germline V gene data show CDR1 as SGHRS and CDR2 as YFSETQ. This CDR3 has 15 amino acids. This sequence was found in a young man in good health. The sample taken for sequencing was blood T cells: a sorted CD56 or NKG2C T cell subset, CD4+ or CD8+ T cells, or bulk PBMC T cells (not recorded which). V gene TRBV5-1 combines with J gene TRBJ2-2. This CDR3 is CASSRTFGNTGELFF.